The source of this T cell receptor (beta chain) is a study of tumor T cells in aggressive B-cell lymphoma (dated by TCRdb to about 2017). Concerning this clone itself: Its antigen is currently not known. The sample holds no much larger clone one base away, and base qualities are not on file.

Receptors were amplified or captured by the immunoSEQ multiplex PCR assay. The clones in this table, taken by TCRdb from immuneACCESS, are in-frame only. Not every clone is retained; where verified, under half of the shortfall comes from an unresolved V gene, and the cause of the rest is unknown. The table for this sample lists some 1,000 clones; 95% to 98% of them were counted only once. 4.2% of the sample lies in the top ten. The cysteine opens and the phenylalanine closes a CDR3 of 16 amino acids. Just CDR3 DNA is preserved here, 48 bases in frame from base 1. According to the germline V gene (reference sequence), CDR1 reads WNHNN and CDR2 reads SYGVQD. Unmatched junction bases come to 20, with V trimmed by 10 bases and J by 7 bases.

The sequencing sample was made of tumor tissue. The clonotype originates from an adult with diffuse large B cell lymphoma. The chain employs TRBV10-1 and TRBJ1-1; 8 junctional bases match TRBD1. The CDR3 loop reads CAIKGAGGLYSIEAFF. The nucleotides are TGCGCCATCAAAGGGGCAGGGGGCTTGTATAGTATTGAAGCTTTCTTT.